What follows are 6 T cell receptor beta chains derived from one specimen sequenced in a study of blood T cell repertoires in COVID-19. Profiling relied on immunoSEQ multiplex PCR, and the TCRdb table lists in-frame clones only, not all of them. The sample has fewer than 200,000 clones, 70% to 85% seen once; the top ten hold 9.8%. Sequenced input: peripheral blood. These TCRs come from a woman at least 80 years old with acute or convalescent COVID-19.

This chain uses TRBV10-3 with TRBJ1-1; TRBD1 matches at 7 bases. With 6 bases clipped from V and 0 bases from J, the junction kept 4 bases outside the gene matches. This CDR3 contains 14 residues. From germline, CDR1 is ENHRY and CDR2 SYGVKD. The CDR3 nucleotides read TGTGCCATCAGATGGGACAGCATGAACACTGAAGCTTTCTTT. This codes for CAIRWDSMNTEAFF.

V and J are TRBV19 and TRBJ1-5, with 9 bases matching TRBD1. This CDR3 spans 14 amino acids. V was pared by 7 bases and J by 4 bases, with 5 bases of the junction left unmatched. Germline V gene lookup returns CDR1 LNHDA and CDR2 SQIVND (reference sequence). CDR3 DNA: TGTGCCAGTACCCCCGGGACAGGGAATCAGCCCCAGCATTTT. As protein: CASTPGTGNQPQHF.

The sample holds one count of this clone. The chain joins TRBV5-5 to TRBJ1-5; D not resolved. CDR3 length: 12 residues. The germline V gene encodes CDR1 SGHKS and CDR2 YYEKEE (reference sequence). V lost 4 bases to trimming and J lost 2 bases, with 4 bases between them. The DNA of the CDR3 is TGTGCCAGCAGCCTAGGCAATCAGCCCCAGCATTTT. This translates into CASSLGNQPQHF.

V gene TRBV27 combines with J gene TRBJ1-2, with D maybe TRBD1 (5 bases). Germline V gene data show CDR1 as MNHEY and CDR2 as SMNVEV (reference sequence). Trimming took 3 bases from V and 4 from J, leaving 12 bases between them. The CDR3 is 14 amino acids. Here the CDR3 reads CASSLIGEGYGYTF. In DNA form, the CDR3 reads TGTGCCAGCAGTTTGATAGGGGAGGGCTATGGCTACACCTTC.

The chain has TRBV6-7 and TRBJ2-6; tentatively, D is TRBD1 (6 bases). TRBV6-7 is sorted into the ORF group, with uncertain function. Trimming took off 6 bases at V and 1 base at J, with 10 bases between the two ends. The CDR3 totals 15 residues. The chain's CDR3 is CASRNRASGANVLTF. In DNA, the CDR3 is TGTGCCAGCAGGAACAGGGCTTCTGGGGCCAACGTCCTGACTTTC.

This clone was picked up a small number of times. The V call is TRBV5-1, the J call TRBJ1-2; D gene ambiguous. V lost 4 bases to trimming and J lost 8 bases, with 9 bases between them. The CDR3 length is 11 residues. From germline, CDR1 is SGHRS and CDR2 YFSETQ. CDR3 DNA: TGCGCCAGCAGCAGGGAGTCCGGCTACACCTTC. It specifies CASSRESGYTF.